The 17 T cell receptor beta chains below were found in one sample sequenced in a study of radiotherapy plus CTLA-4 blockade in lung cancer. Assay used: immunoSEQ multiplex PCR; TCRdb lists only in-frame clones, some missing. Among 75,000 or so clones, over 65% were seen once, and the ten largest hold 7.1%. Here the sequenced sample was peripheral blood, taken from a patient treated with radiotherapy plus ipilimumab. The receptors derive from a human donor with non-small cell lung cancer who had a complete response to radiotherapy plus ipilimumab.

This chain connects TRBV5-1 to TRBJ1-6; D call uncertain. Germline assignment: CDR1 SGHRS and CDR2 YFSETQ. This CDR3 has 14 amino acids. Trimming took off 2 bases at V and 10 bases at J, with 13 bases between the two ends. As DNA, the CDR3 is TGCGCCAGCAGCTTCCGAGTCTTGGGGTCACCCCTCCACTTT. Residues: CASSFRVLGSPLHF.

V gene TRBV6-5 combines with J gene TRBJ2-5; the D gene is possibly TRBD2 (6 bases). V was cut by 6 bases and J by 2 bases, with 16 bases left in between. CDR1 and CDR2 (germline): MNHEY, SVGAGI. The CDR3 totals 15 residues. CDR3 nucleotide sequence: TGTGCCAGCAGCCCGGGACTCCAGACGCAAGAGACCCAGTACTTC. This translates into CASSPGLQTQETQYF.

This clone has more than one count but fewer than ten. The chain has TRBV4-1 and TRBJ2-4; either TRBD1 or TRBD2 may fit D (5 bases each). Germline CDR1 and CDR2: MGHRA and YSYEKL. With 1 base removed from V and 3 bases from J, the gap between germline ends came to 13 bases. The CDR3 has 16 residues. CDR3 sequence reads: CASSQGLGVDKNIQYF. CDR3 DNA: TGCGCCAGCAGCCAAGGGTTGGGGGTTGACAAAAACATTCAGTACTTC.

CDR3 in DNA: TGTGCCAGCAGCGTAGCGGGAAGGAACACTGAAGCTTTCTTT. It codes for CASSVAGRNTEAFF. The rearrangement joins TRBV9 to TRBJ1-1; D is undetermined. V lost 0 bases and J lost 1, with 7 bases in between. The CDR3 loop spans 14 amino acids. Looked up from germline, CDR1 is SGDLS and CDR2 is YYNGEE. Full variable domain (rest looked up from reference TRBV9 and TRBJ1-1): DSGVTQTPKHLITATGQRVTLRCSPRSGDLSVYWYQQSLDQGLQFLIQYYNGEERAKGNILERFSAQQFPDLHSELNLSSLELGDSALYFCASSVAGRNTEAFFGQGTRLTVV.

This clone was seen a handful of times. The V and J genes are TRBV5-5 and TRBJ2-7; D unclear. The CDR3 runs 14 residues. Deletions cut 0 bases from V and 0 bases from J, with 7 bases between. Looked up from germline, CDR1 is SGHKS and CDR2 is YYEKEE (reference sequence). This CDR3 is CASSLVLGSYEQYF. In DNA, the CDR3 is TGTGCCAGCAGCTTGGTGCTCGGCTCCTACGAGCAGTACTTC.

V usage is TRBV6-4 and J usage is TRBJ1-2; unclear D gene. V was cut by 0 bases and J by 8 bases, with 7 bases left in between. Germline V gives CDR1 MRHNA, CDR2 SNTAGT. CDR3 size: 12 residues. The DNA for the CDR3 is TGTGCCAGCAGTGACTCAGGGAAGGGCTACACCTTC. Its translation is CASSDSGKGYTF.

This clone was seen a few times. This chain joins TRBV7-8 and TRBJ1-1; D unclear. V was pared by 1 base and J by 5 bases, with 5 bases between. The length of the CDR3 is 12 residues. The V gene's germline CDR1 is SGHVS and CDR2 FQNEAQ. CDR3 nucleotides: TGTGCCAGCAGCTTAGTCTCGACTGAAGCTTTCTTT. Its protein is CASSLVSTEAFF.

The CDR3 region has the DNA TGTGCCAGCAGCGTAGGGGGAGATTTATCCGAGCAGTTCTTC. It is translated as CASSVGGDLSEQFF. The genes are TRBV9 and TRBJ2-1; possible D gene TRBD2, 5 bases. This CDR3 contains 14 residues. Germline V CDR1 and CDR2: SGDLS, YYNGEE. The ends were cut back, 0 bases at V and 10 bases at J, with 14 bases in the middle.

This chain joins TRBV30 and TRBJ1-5; 7 bases fit TRBD1. This CDR3 has 15 residues. V lost 2 bases to trimming and J lost 2 bases; unmatched junction nucleotides: 6. Germline V gene data show CDR1 as GTSNPN and CDR2 as SVGIG (reference sequence). This CDR3 is CAWSTRTGGNQPQHF. In nucleotides, the CDR3 is TGTGCCTGGAGTACTCGAACAGGGGGCAATCAGCCCCAGCATTTT.

V usage is TRBV2 and J usage is TRBJ2-5, with a possible D match to TRBD2 (5 bases). Per the germline V gene, CDR1 is SNHLY and CDR2 is FYNNEI. This CDR3 region has 12 residues. The ends were cut back, 4 bases at V and 5 bases at J, with 8 bases in the middle. Written as DNA, the CDR3 is TGTGCCAGCAGTGGGGAGCGGGAGACCCAGTACTTC. This gives the protein CASSGERETQYF. The entire variable domain, with the rest obtained from reference TRBV2 and TRBJ2-5, is as follows: EPEVTQTPSHQVTQMGQEVILRCVPISNHLYFYWYRQILGQKVEFLVSFYNNEISEKSEIFDDQFSVERPDGSNFTLKIRSTKLEDSAMYFCASSGERETQYFGPGTRLLVL.

This chain links TRBV28 with TRBJ2-1; possible D gene TRBD1, 5 bases. The V end was cut by 4 bases, the J end by 0 bases, with 13 bases between. This CDR3 comprises 16 residues. Germline assignment: CDR1 MDHEN and CDR2 SYDVKM. The CDR3 DNA reads as TGTGCCAGCAGTTCAGGGTCCAAGAGCTCCTACAATGAGCAGTTCTTC. Translation: CASSSGSKSSYNEQFF.

The chain joins TRBV25-1 to TRBJ1-6; D gene uncertain. The germline V and J ends were trimmed by 7 bases and 6 bases, with 10 bases remaining between them. Germline V lookup: CDR1 MGHDK, CDR2 SYGVNS. The CDR3 spans 13 residues. DNA for the CDR3: TGTGCCAGCAAATTCGAAATTAATTCACCCCTCCACTTT. The encoded protein is CASKFEINSPLHF.

The chain links TRBV11-2 to TRBJ2-1; D might be TRBD1 (6 bases). This CDR3 spans 13 amino acids. Germline CDR1 is SGHAT and CDR2 is FQNNGV. Trimming left V 4 bases short and J 14 bases short, with 18 bases between. This chain's CDR3 is CASSSPLRAGEFF. The CDR3 DNA sequence: TGTGCCAGCAGCTCCCCTTTGAGGGCAGGGGAGTTCTTC.

The sample holds one count of this clone. The chain carries TRBV5-1 and TRBJ1-4; TRBD1 matches at 7 bases. Germline CDR1 reads SGHRS; CDR2 reads YFSETQ. Trimming cost V 4 bases and J 7 bases; bases outside gene matches: 10. This CDR3 has 15 residues. The CDR3 DNA follows: TGCGCCAGCAGCCCATCGACAGGGAGGGTTGAAAAACTGTTTTTT. Translation: CASSPSTGRVEKLFF.

This clone came up a few times. This chain joins TRBV19 and TRBJ2-5; a weak D match, TRBD2 (6 bases). The CDR3 sequence is 10 residues long. Looked up from germline, CDR1 is LNHDA and CDR2 is SQIVND (reference sequence). V was trimmed by 8 bases and J by 5 bases, leaving 6 bases between them. The CDR3 sequence: CASGGETQYF. The CDR3 DNA is TGTGCCAGTGGGGGGGAGACCCAGTACTTC.

The chain links TRBV30 to TRBJ2-7; maybe TRBD1 (5 bases). This CDR3 comprises 13 residues. V lost 2 bases to trimming and J lost 2 bases, with 10 bases between them. CDR1 and CDR2 from the germline V gene are GTSNPN and SVGIG (reference sequence). The CDR3 DNA follows: TGTGCCTGGAGTTCAGGGAATCCCTACGAGCAGTACTTC. Residues: CAWSSGNPYEQYF. Supplemented by reference TRBV30 and TRBJ2-7, the full variable domain reads SQTIHQWPATLVQPVGSPLSLECTVEGTSNPNLYWYRQAAGRGLQLLFYSVGIGQISSEVPQNLSASRPQDRQFILSSKKLLLSDSGFYLCAWSSGNPYEQYFGPGTRLTVT.

The genes are TRBV10-3 and TRBJ1-2; 8 bases map to TRBD1. The CDR3 has 15 residues. Per germline, CDR1 ENHRY and CDR2 SYGVKD. With V trimmed by 2 bases and J by 2 bases, 4 bases remained unmatched. The CDR3 loop reads CAISEGRGRNYGYTF. DNA for the CDR3: TGTGCCATCAGTGAGGGCAGGGGGCGGAACTATGGCTACACCTTC.